This T cell receptor beta chain was identified during a study of shared clonotypes between healthy human individuals. Libraries were prepared by immunoSEQ multiplex PCR; TCRdb keeps only in-frame clonotypes and omits some of them. The repertoire holds some 500,000 clones, approximately 95% seen once, with under 0.06% in the top ten. Germline values: CDR1 MNHEY, CDR2 SVGAGI. The CDR3 loop spans 15 amino acids. Trimming cost V 6 bases and J 7 bases; bases outside gene matches: 7. The genes are TRBV6-5 and TRBJ2-1; 12 bases fit TRBD2. The receptor was isolated from a woman between 25 and 40 years old in good health. The material sequenced was naive CD4+ T cells sorted from blood. Subset of the sample: CD45RA+ positively selected. The CDR3 loop reads CASSPGTSGWNEQFF. CDR3 DNA sequence: TGTGCCAGCAGCCCCGGGACTAGCGGGTGGAATGAGCAGTTCTTC.